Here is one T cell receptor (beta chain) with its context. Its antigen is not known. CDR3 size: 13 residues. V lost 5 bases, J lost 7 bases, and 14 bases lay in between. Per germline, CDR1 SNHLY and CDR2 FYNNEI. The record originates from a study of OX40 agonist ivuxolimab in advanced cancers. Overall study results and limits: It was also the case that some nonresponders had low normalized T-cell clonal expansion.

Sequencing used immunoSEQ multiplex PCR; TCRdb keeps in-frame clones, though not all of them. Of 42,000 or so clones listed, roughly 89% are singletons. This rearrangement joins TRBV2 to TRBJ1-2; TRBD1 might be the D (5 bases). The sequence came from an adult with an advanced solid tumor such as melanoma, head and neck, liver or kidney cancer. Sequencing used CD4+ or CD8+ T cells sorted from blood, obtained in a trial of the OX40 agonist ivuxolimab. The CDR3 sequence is CASSSALTGGYTF. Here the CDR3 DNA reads TGTGCCAGCAGTTCAGCTTTAACAGGTGGCTACACCTTC. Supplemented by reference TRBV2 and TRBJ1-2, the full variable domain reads EPEVTQTPSHQVTQMGQEVILRCVPISNHLYFYWYRQILGQKVEFLVSFYNNEISEKSEIFDDQFSVERPDGSNFTLKIRSTKLEDSAMYFCASSSALTGGYTFGSGTRLTVV.